These 11 T cell receptor beta chains share one sample of origin, sequenced in a study of blood T cell repertoires in COVID-19. Sequencing was performed with immunoSEQ multiplex PCR; in TCRdb, only in-frame clones are kept and a portion is missing. The data contain a few hundred thousand clones, approximately 90% of them singletons. Sequencing used peripheral blood. These TCRs come from a woman aged 45-65 years with COVID-19, enrolled during active disease.

The chain carries TRBV2 and TRBJ1-2, with 7 bases lining up with TRBD1. Trimming took 1 base from V and 4 from J; bases not matched to a gene: 3. Germline CDR1 is SNHLY and CDR2 is FYNNEI. CDR3 length: 14 residues. The DNA for the CDR3 is TGTGCCAGCAGTGAAGAACGGGACAGCTATGGCTACACCTTC. This gives the protein CASSEERDSYGYTF.

This clone was counted ten times or more. The rearrangement uses TRBV10-3 and TRBJ1-6, with D possibly being TRBD1 (6 bases). Germline V gene lookup returns CDR1 ENHRY and CDR2 SYGVKD. Trimming removed 3 bases from V and 7 bases from J, with 10 bases in between. There are 14 residues in the CDR3. CDR3 bases: TGTGCCATCAGTGATATCAGGGGAAATTCACCCCTCCACTTT. It translates to CAISDIRGNSPLHF.

The chain has TRBV10-2 and TRBJ1-5, with 9 nucleotides matching TRBD1. V trimming: 11 bases; J trimming: 3 bases; junction bases outside the gene matches: 8. Germline V gene lookup returns CDR1 WSHSY and CDR2 SAAADI. The CDR3 spans 14 residues. As DNA, the CDR3 is TGCGCCGCAAATGGGGACAGGGACAATCAGCCCCAGCATTTT. Its protein product is CAANGDRDNQPQHF.

This CDR3 is CASSPTGTGNDYGYTF. CDR3 sequence (DNA): TGTGCCAGCAGCCCTACCGGGACAGGGAATGACTATGGCTACACCTTC. The V and J genes are TRBV5-4 and TRBJ1-2, with 9 bases aligning to TRBD1. Germline-derived CDR1 and CDR2 are SGHNT and YYREEE (reference sequence). The CDR3 sequence is 16 residues long. V lost 4 bases to trimming and J lost 3 bases; unmatched junction nucleotides: 10.

The gene calls are TRBV18 and TRBJ1-5, with D hard to call. Looked up from germline, CDR1 is KGHSH and CDR2 is LQKENI. This CDR3 has 19 residues. Trimming took off 2 bases at V and 0 bases at J, with 20 bases between the two ends. The CDR3 here is CASSPSLPGSQSSNQPQHF. The CDR3 bases are TGTGCCAGCTCACCATCTCTGCCCGGGTCGCAGTCTAGCAATCAGCCCCAGCATTTT.

This clone appeared once. J is TRBJ2-7 and V is TRBV7-8; 8 nucleotides match TRBD1. The CDR3 contains 14 residues. J lost 5 bases, V lost 4 bases, and 7 bases had no gene match. Per the germline V gene, CDR1 is SGHVS and CDR2 is FQNEAQ. CDR3 protein: CASSSGQGLDEQYF. The DNA for the CDR3 is TGTGCCAGCAGCTCCGGACAGGGTCTGGACGAGCAGTACTTC. Together with reference TRBV7-8 and TRBJ2-7, the CDR3 gives the full variable domain: GAGVSQSPRYKVAKRGQDVALRCDPISGHVSLFWYQQALGQGPEFLTYFQNEAQLDKSGLPSDRFFAERPEGSVSTLKIQRTQQEDSAVYLCASSSGQGLDEQYFGPGTRLTVT.

The CDR3 region is CASSPRIRSYEQYF. In nucleotides, the CDR3 is TGTGCCAGCAGCCCGAGGATAAGGAGTTACGAGCAGTACTTC. V gene TRBV11-2 combines with J gene TRBJ2-7, with D hard to call. Trimming removed 5 bases at V and 4 bases at J, with 15 bases between. This CDR3 is 14 amino acids long. In germline, CDR1 is SGHAT, CDR2 FQNNGV.

This clone was seen only once. The V gene is TRBV19, the J gene TRBJ2-7; D remains ambiguous. The germline V gene has CDR1 LNHDA and CDR2 SQIVND (reference sequence). CDR3 length: 14 residues. V dropped 3 bases and J dropped 0 bases, with 9 bases sitting between them. Here the CDR3 DNA reads TGTGCCAGTAGTATTGGGCTCCGCTCCTACGAGCAGTACTTC. It codes for CASSIGLRSYEQYF.

The chain is built from TRBV7-2 and TRBJ2-2; TRBD1 aligns across 9 bases. With V trimmed by 5 bases and J by 3 bases, 4 bases remained unmatched. CDR3 length equals 15 residues. The germline gives CDR1 SGHTA, CDR2 FQGNSA. This CDR3 is CASSVDRGYTGELFF. CDR3 nucleotide sequence: TGTGCCAGCAGCGTAGACAGGGGGTACACCGGGGAGCTGTTTTTT.

This chain joins TRBV13 and TRBJ1-2; 10 nucleotides align to TRBD1. Germline-derived CDR1 and CDR2 are PRHDT and FYEKMQ (reference sequence). V lost 4 bases, J lost 4 bases, and 6 bases stayed unmatched. The CDR3 runs 15 residues. The DNA for the CDR3 is TGTGCCAGCAGCTCGACAGGGGGCGGCCTCTATGGCTACACCTTC. This encodes CASSSTGGGLYGYTF.

V and J are TRBV7-2 and TRBJ2-5, with no clear D. Germline values: CDR1 SGHTA, CDR2 FQGNSA. Trimming stripped 0 bases from V and 7 bases from J, with 6 bases between. This CDR3 has 12 residues. CDR3 coding DNA: TGTGCCAGCAGCTTAGCGGTCGGGACCCAGTACTTC. Protein: CASSLAVGTQYF.